This TCR beta chain was found in a study of T-cell reconstitution after alpha-beta-depleted transplantation in children. Researchers prepared the TCRbeta library using unique molecular identifiers, the study reports. TCRdb recomputed calls from the PCR reads with MiXCR, one row per CDR3 protein. This sample has some 280,000 distinct CDR3 sequences, with 9.9% found just once. The V end lost 7 bases, the J end lost 7 bases, and 14 bases lay between the germline ends. CDR3 length: 13 amino acids. The TCR was taken from a human donor who donated a stem cell graft to a child with SCID. This sample comprised PBMCs from the stem cell graft donor, obtained from the stem cell graft. The gene calls are TRBV12-3 or TRBV12-4 and TRBJ1-5; D is undetermined. The CDR3 nucleotides are TGTGCCAGCACCCAGAATGTAAGGCAGCCCCAGCATTTT. Amino acid sequence: CASTQNVRQPQHF.